A single sample is the source of the 30 T cell receptor beta chains below, sequenced in a study of early T cells in non-severe SARS-CoV-2 infection. TCRdb reprocessed the 5' RACE reads via MiXCR and lists one record per CDR3 protein. The data show tens of thousands of distinct CDR3 sequences, 10% to 15% seen once. The specimen sequenced was whole blood. The receptors originated from an adult who was a healthcare worker with PCR-confirmed SARS-CoV-2 infection or an uninfected control (not recorded which).

The chain combines TRBV29-1 with TRBJ1-2, with 8 bases fitting TRBD1. V trimming: 7 bases; J trimming: 5 bases; junction bases outside the gene matches: 9. Germline V gene sequence: CDR1 SQVTM, CDR2 ANQGSEA. The CDR3 is 13 amino acids. CDR3 sequence (DNA): TGCAGCGCTCTCGGACAGGGACGATATGGCTACACCTTC. Protein: CSALGQGRYGYTF. The full variable domain, in which reference TRBV29-1 and TRBJ1-2 provide the parts outside the CDR3, is SAVISQKPSRDICQRGTSLTIQCQVDSQVTMMFWYRQQPGQSLTLIATANQGSEATYESGFVIDKFPISRPNLTFSTLTVSNMSPEDSSIYLCSALGQGRYGYTFGSGTRLTVV.

CDR3 sequence (DNA): TGTGCCAGCAGTACCCTCGGACAGGAGGAAAAACTGTTTTTT. Amino acids: CASSTLGQEEKLFF. The chain is built from TRBV27 and TRBJ1-4; 7 nucleotides agree with TRBD1. Losses at the gene ends were 5 bases for V and 8 bases for J; bases not matched to a gene: 8. The CDR3 totals 14 residues. Germline assignment: CDR1 MNHEY and CDR2 SMNVEV (reference sequence). The full variable domain, in which reference TRBV27 and TRBJ1-4 provide the parts outside the CDR3, is EAQVTQNPRYLITVTGKKLTVTCSQNMNHEYMSWYRQDPGLGLRQIYYSMNVEVTDKGDVPEGYKVSRKEKRNFPLILESPSPNQTSLYFCASSTLGQEEKLFFGSGTQLSVL.

This clonotype has more than one count but fewer than ten. This sequence joins TRBV5-6 and TRBJ1-4; weak D call: TRBD1 (5 bases). The CDR3 totals 13 residues. Looked up from germline, CDR1 is SGHDT and CDR2 is YYEEEE. With 4 bases removed from V and 8 bases from J, the gap between germline ends came to 12 bases. This chain's CDR3 is CASSPLRGEKLFF. The DNA for the CDR3 is TGTGCCAGCAGCCCACTGCGGGGCGAAAAACTGTTTTTT.

In this sample, this clonotype turned up many times. The genes are TRBV9 and TRBJ2-3; the D gene is possibly TRBD1 (5 bases). V lost 0 bases, J lost 0 bases, and 8 bases lay in between. The germline gives CDR1 SGDLS, CDR2 YYNGEE. This CDR3 comprises 15 residues. This chain's CDR3 is CASSVVAGSTDTQYF. In nucleotides, the CDR3 is TGTGCCAGCAGCGTAGTTGCAGGGAGCACAGATACGCAGTATTTT.

The chain joins TRBV6-2 or TRBV6-3 to TRBJ2-5; D remains ambiguous. CDR1 and CDR2 (germline): MNHEY, SVGEGT. Trimming removed 6 bases from V and 0 bases from J, with 11 bases in between. This CDR3 has 14 residues. In DNA, the CDR3 is TGTGCCAGCAGACCAGGAACCTACCAAGAGACCCAGTACTTC. Amino acids: CASRPGTYQETQYF.

This clonotype has at least ten counts. V is TRBV11-2 and J is TRBJ1-2, with D hard to call. From germline, CDR1 is SGHAT and CDR2 FQNNGV. Between the trimmed V and J ends, which lost 8 bases and 5 bases, there was a span of 6 bases. The CDR3 covers 10 residues. CDR3 amino acids: CASGSYGYTF. DNA for the CDR3: TGTGCCAGCGGATCGTATGGCTACACCTTC. Together with reference TRBV11-2 and TRBJ1-2, the CDR3 gives the full variable domain: EAGVAQSPRYKIIEKRQSVAFWCNPISGHATLYWYQQILGQGPKLLIQFQNNGVVDDSQLPKDRFSAERLKGVDSTLKIQPAKLEDSAVYLCASGSYGYTFGSGTRLTVV.

This clonotype was seen many times. This chain joins TRBV25-1 and TRBJ1-6, with a weak D call TRBD1 (5 bases). The V gene's germline CDR1 is MGHDK and CDR2 SYGVNS. V was shortened by 1 base and J by 5 bases, with 15 bases between the two germline ends. CDR3 length: 17 residues. The DNA for the CDR3 is TGTGCCAGCAGTGAATCCGGCAGTCGGGGGGATAATTCACCCCTCCACTTT. As protein: CASSESGSRGDNSPLHF. Full variable domain (missing parts from reference TRBV25-1 and TRBJ1-6): EADIYQTPRYLVIGTGKKITLECSQTMGHDKMYWYQQDPGMELHLIHYSYGVNSTEKGDLSSESTVSRIRTEHFPLTLESARPSHTSQYLCASSESGSRGDNSPLHFGNGTRLTVT.

This clonotype was observed many times. The chain joins TRBV7-9 to TRBJ2-3; TRBD2 aligns across 7 bases. V dropped 0 bases and J dropped 7; count of bases not matched to a gene: 4. The germline V gene has CDR1 SEHNR and CDR2 FQNEAQ (reference sequence). There are 14 residues in the CDR3. This CDR3 reads CASSLAGTINTQYF. CDR3 coding DNA: TGTGCCAGCAGCTTAGCGGGGACTATTAATACGCAGTATTTT.

This clonotype was picked up many times. V gene TRBV4-2 combines with J gene TRBJ2-3; 8 bases are a match to TRBD2. With V trimmed by 0 bases and J by 3 bases, 5 bases remained unmatched. Per the germline V gene, CDR1 is LGHNA and CDR2 is YNFKEQ. This CDR3 is 16 amino acids long. CDR3 coding DNA: TGTGCCAGCAGCCAAGAAGAACTAGCGGAAACAGATACGCAGTATTTT. Protein sequence: CASSQEELAETDTQYF.

V gene TRBV29-1 combines with J gene TRBJ1-4; D is possibly TRBD1 (5 bases). Germline CDR1 and CDR2: SQVTM and ANQGSEA. V lost 7 bases to trimming and J lost 3 bases, with 12 bases between them. This CDR3 is 13 amino acids long. The CDR3 is CSAVGGPNEKLFF. The CDR3, as DNA: TGCAGCGCCGTCGGGGGTCCTAATGAAAAACTGTTTTTT.

There are many counts of this clonotype. This chain links TRBV5-4 with TRBJ2-5; 8 bases match TRBD2. The CDR3 contains 14 residues. The J segment lost 3 bases and the V segment lost 5 bases, leaving 6 bases of the junction unmatched. Germline V gene lookup returns CDR1 SGHNT and CDR2 YYREEE (reference sequence). The DNA for the CDR3 is TGTGCCAGCAGTCAAGCGGGGGCCAAAGAGACCCAGTACTTC. Protein product: CASSQAGAKETQYF.

This clonotype turned up a few times. This rearrangement joins TRBV7-3 to TRBJ2-1; tentative D call: TRBD2 (5 bases). CDR1 and CDR2 (germline): SGHTA, FQGTGA. The CDR3 runs to 16 residues. Trimming removed 1 base from V and 0 bases from J, with 10 bases in between. DNA for the CDR3: TGTGCCAGCAGCTTAAAGGCGGGCCACTCCTACAATGAGCAGTTCTTC. Protein product: CASSLKAGHSYNEQFF.

The chain's CDR3 is CSARMYRVIETDTQYF. CDR3 nucleotides: TGCAGTGCTCGTATGTATAGGGTTATTGAAACAGATACGCAGTATTTT. The rearrangement links TRBV20-1 to TRBJ2-3; D is unresolved. V lost 5 bases to trimming and J lost 3 bases, with 21 bases between them. Germline V lookup: CDR1 DFQATT, CDR2 SNEGSKA (reference sequence). The CDR3 contains 16 residues.

This clonotype was counted at least ten times. The DNA for the CDR3 is TGTGCCAGCAGCCCGGACAGGGGTTACGAGCAGTACTTC. Its protein product is CASSPDRGYEQYF. J is TRBJ2-7 and V is TRBV27; 9 bases line up with TRBD1. CDR1 and CDR2 (germline): MNHEY, SMNVEV (reference sequence). This CDR3 region has 13 residues. Germline trimming cut 6 bases from V and 4 bases from J; bases unmatched to any gene: 4.

This clonotype was seen repeatedly, ten times or more. This rearrangement joins TRBV20-1 to TRBJ1-2; the D is unclear. CDR3 length equals 14 residues. The germline V and J ends were trimmed by 0 bases and 2 bases, with 10 bases remaining between them. The V gene's germline CDR1 is DFQATT and CDR2 SNEGSKA (reference sequence). CDR3 in amino acids: CSARDLGRNYGYTF. The CDR3 region has the DNA TGCAGTGCTAGAGATCTGGGCAGAAACTATGGCTACACCTTC.

Ten or more counts support this clonotype. This chain joins TRBV7-3 and TRBJ2-3; no clear D. The CDR3 consists of 13 residues. In germline, CDR1 is SGHTA, CDR2 FQGTGA. V lost 5 bases to trimming and J lost 1 base, with 7 bases between them. CDR3 protein: CASSPRGTDTQYF. The CDR3 nucleotides read TGTGCCAGCAGCCCTCGGGGCACAGATACGCAGTATTTT. Based on the CDR3 plus reference TRBV7-3 and TRBJ2-3, the full variable domain is GAGVSQTPSNKVTEKGKYVELRCDPISGHTALYWYRQSLGQGPEFLIYFQGTGAADDSGLPNDRFFAVRPEGSVSTLKIQRTERGDSAVYLCASSPRGTDTQYFGPGTRLTVL.

This clonotype was seen repeatedly, ten times or more. The chain joins TRBV20-1 to TRBJ2-7, with D tentatively TRBD1 or TRBD2 (5 bases each). The germline gives CDR1 DFQATT, CDR2 SNEGSKA (reference sequence). Trimming removed 7 bases from V and 1 base from J, with 11 bases in between. The CDR3 has 12 amino acids. For the CDR3, the DNA is TGCAGTGTAGGGACGCGATCCTACGAGCAGTACTTC. Its protein product is CSVGTRSYEQYF.

This clonotype has a count of ten or more. The chain couples TRBV5-1 to TRBJ1-1, with D unclear. Germline-derived CDR1 and CDR2 are SGHRS and YFSETQ. V was shortened by 5 bases and J by 1 base, with 6 bases between the two germline ends. This CDR3 comprises 12 residues. The CDR3 DNA reads TGCGCCAGCAGGCGTGAGAACACTGAAGCTTTCTTT. Its protein is CASRRENTEAFF. Full variable domain (rest looked up from reference TRBV5-1 and TRBJ1-1): KAGVTQTPRYLIKTRGQQVTLSCSPISGHRSVSWYQQTPGQGLQFLFEYFSETQRNKGNFPGRFSGRQFSNSRSEMNVSTLELGDSALYLCASRRENTEAFFGQGTRLTVV.

This rearrangement joins TRBV29-1 to TRBJ1-1; 7 bases fit TRBD1. CDR1 is SQVTM and CDR2 is ANQGSEA in the germline V gene. Trimming took 6 bases from V and 8 from J; bases not matched to a gene: 6. CDR3 length: 11 residues. This CDR3 is CSVPGGQEAFF. The CDR3 DNA follows: TGCAGCGTGCCCGGGGGACAGGAAGCTTTCTTT.

The rearrangement links TRBV6-2 or TRBV6-3 to TRBJ2-7, with 7 nucleotides matching TRBD1. V trimming: 6 bases; J trimming: 1 base; junction bases outside the gene matches: 3. The CDR3 totals 13 residues. Per germline, CDR1 MNHEY and CDR2 SVGEGT. CDR3 amino acids: CASRTTGSYEQYF. CDR3 coding DNA: TGTGCCAGCAGAACGACAGGGTCCTACGAGCAGTACTTC.

Note on this clonotype: Relative to the germline gene, one junction end is altered; a read error may explain this. CDR3 nucleotides: TGTCCCAGCAGCAAAACTGCGGGGACTGAAGCTTTCTTT. Encoded protein: CPSSKTAGTEAFF. The chain has TRBV7-2 and TRBJ1-1, with no clear D. Germline CDR1 is SGHTA and CDR2 is FQGNSA. The CDR3 spans 13 residues.

This clonotype was observed many times. The chain has TRBV7-9 and TRBJ2-5; D perhaps matches TRBD1 (5 bases). The CDR3 is 16 amino acids. Germline V gives CDR1 SEHNR, CDR2 FQNEAQ (reference sequence). With 4 bases removed from V and 6 bases from J, the gap between germline ends came to 21 bases. CDR3 nucleotides: TGTGCCAGCAGCTCCCAAAGAGGACCACCAGGGAAGACCCAGTACTTC. This translates into CASSSQRGPPGKTQYF.

Ten or more counts support this clonotype. This chain links TRBV12-3 or TRBV12-4 with TRBJ1-3; D perhaps matches TRBD1 (6 bases). The CDR3 contains 13 residues. V lost 6 bases to trimming and J lost 4 bases, with 10 bases between them. CDR3 in DNA: TGTGCCAGCAGGTGGACAGAAGGAAACACCATATATTTT. Amino acid sequence: CASRWTEGNTIYF.

This clonotype showed up many times. A junction end diverges from the germline sequence, so it may reflect a read error. This chain uses TRBV6-2 or TRBV6-3 with TRBJ2-1, with 8 bases that match TRBD2. The germline CDR1 and CDR2 sequences are MNHEY and SVGEGT. The CDR3 sequence is 15 residues long. The CDR3 DNA reads as TGTGCCAGCAGTGACTTAGCGGGGTCCTTCAATGAGCAGTTCTTC. It translates to CASSDLAGSFNEQFF.

There are a few counts of this clonotype. The V gene is TRBV5-1, the J gene TRBJ2-5, with D perhaps matching TRBD2 (7 bases). The CDR3 runs 13 residues. The V gene lost 6 bases and the J gene lost 3 bases, with 12 bases spanning the gap. Looked up from germline, CDR1 is SGHRS and CDR2 is YFSETQ. CDR3 loop: CASTGGREETQYF. DNA of the CDR3: TGCGCCAGCACCGGGGGGCGGGAAGAGACCCAGTACTTC.

This clonotype was picked up many times. V gene TRBV3-1 combines with J gene TRBJ1-2, with TRBD1 matching over 9 bases. The length of the CDR3 is 13 residues. Germline loops: CDR1 LGHDT, CDR2 YNNKEL (reference sequence). The V and J ends lost 4 bases and 4 bases, in that order; junction bases with no gene match: 1. DNA of the CDR3: TGTGCCAGCAGCCCGACAGGGGGCTATGGCTACACCTTC. It yields the protein CASSPTGGYGYTF. The full variable domain, rest sourced from reference TRBV3-1 and TRBJ1-2, is DTAVSQTPKYLVTQMGNDKSIKCEQNLGHDTMYWYKQDSKKFLKIMFSYNNKELIINETVPNRFSPKSPDKAHLNLHINSLELGDSAVYFCASSPTGGYGYTFGSGTRLTVV.

CDR3 bases: TGTGCCAGCAGTTCCCCGGACAGGGGGGACACTGAAGCTTTCTTT. Its translation is CASSSPDRGDTEAFF. This chain uses TRBV27 with TRBJ1-1; the match to TRBD1 covers 10 bases. There are 15 residues in the CDR3. Germline V CDR1 and CDR2: MNHEY, SMNVEV (reference sequence). Trimming removed 4 bases from V and 3 bases from J; junction bases left unmatched: 5.

This clonotype occurred once. This chain links TRBV6-2 or TRBV6-3 with TRBJ1-1, with D possibly being TRBD1 (6 bases). V was trimmed by 7 bases and J by 11 bases, leaving 14 bases between them. The length of the CDR3 is 11 residues. Germline CDR1 is MNHEY and CDR2 is SVGEGT. Here the CDR3 DNA reads TGTGCCAGCACGATTGGGGGGCACGCTTTCTTT. It encodes CASTIGGHAFF.

The chain recombines TRBV6-5 with TRBJ2-7; D call uncertain. The germline CDR1 and CDR2 sequences are MNHEY and SVGAGI. V lost 5 bases and J lost 7, with 9 bases in between. This CDR3 is built from 11 residues. The CDR3 nucleotides are TGTGCCAGCAGTACCCTAGGGGAGCAGTACTTC. This sequence encodes CASSTLGEQYF.

In its sample, this clonotype was seen many times. V is TRBV29-1 and J is TRBJ1-1; 8 positions match TRBD1. Germline CDR1 and CDR2: SQVTM and ANQGSEA. Trimming removed 7 bases from V and 0 bases from J; junction bases left unmatched: 13. The CDR3 totals 16 residues. CDR3 nucleotide sequence: TGCAGCGCTAGACGTGGGACAGGCTCTCTGAACACTGAAGCTTTCTTT. Translated, it gives CSARRGTGSLNTEAFF.